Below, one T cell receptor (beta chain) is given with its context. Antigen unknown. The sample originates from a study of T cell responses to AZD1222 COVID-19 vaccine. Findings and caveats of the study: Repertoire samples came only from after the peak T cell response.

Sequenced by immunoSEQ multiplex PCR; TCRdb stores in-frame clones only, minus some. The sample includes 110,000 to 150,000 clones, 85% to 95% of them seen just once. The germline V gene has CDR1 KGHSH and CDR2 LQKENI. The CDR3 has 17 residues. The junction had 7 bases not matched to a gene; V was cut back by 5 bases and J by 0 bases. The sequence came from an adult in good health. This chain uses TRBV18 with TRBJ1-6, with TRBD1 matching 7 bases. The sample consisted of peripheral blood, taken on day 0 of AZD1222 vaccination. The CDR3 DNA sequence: TGTGCCAGCTCATCGTCGACAGGGAGCTCCTATAATTCACCCCTCCACTTT. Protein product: CASSSSTGSSYNSPLHF.